This record concerns one T cell receptor (beta chain) sequence. Positive CCR7 selection of CD45RO-negative cells yielded the naive CD8 cells, and terminally differentiated effector memory CD45RA+ cells were excluded. Looked up from germline, CDR1 is SGHRS and CDR2 is YFSETQ. This CDR3 region has 17 residues. V was clipped by 0 bases and J by 3 bases; unmatched bases: 5. The sample is drawn from a study of shared clonotypes between healthy human individuals. Across the whole study: Per donor, CD8 memory used one plate, CD8 naive used two, CD4 memory used three and CD4 naive used three.

The protocol was immunoSEQ multiplex PCR, while the TCRdb copy is restricted to in-frame clones and leaves out a portion. The repertoire holds 2 million to 2.5 million clones, with roughly 91% as singletons. This clonotype was obtained from a man between 18 and 29 years old in good health. Some clones in this sample may be carry-over from other donors' samples. Input material: naive CD8+ T cells from PBMCs. The gene calls are TRBV5-1 and TRBJ2-2, with 10 positions matching TRBD1. CDR3: CASSLATTGGHTGELFF. CDR3 DNA: TGCGCCAGCAGCTTGGCGACGACAGGGGGCCACACCGGGGAGCTGTTTTTT.